Listed here are 24 T cell receptor beta chains from one sample, sequenced in a study of shared clonotypes between healthy human individuals. Sequenced by immunoSEQ multiplex PCR; TCRdb stores in-frame clones only, minus some. In the table there are 110,000 or so clones, more than 65% of which are singletons. The specimen was memory CD8+ T cells sorted from blood. Subset of the sample: CD45RO+ cells pooled with CCR7-negative TemRA cells. These TCRs come from a woman in her 30s in good health.

A few counts support this clone. The rearrangement joins TRBV27 to TRBJ2-7, with 9 bases that match TRBD1. The CDR3 covers 13 residues. V lost 5 bases and J lost 4; bases outside the gene matches: 3. Germline CDR1 reads MNHEY; CDR2 reads SMNVEV (reference sequence). CDR3 in DNA: TGTGCCAGCAGTCAAGGGACAGGGTACGAGCAGTACTTC. Protein: CASSQGTGYEQYF.

This chain uses TRBV6-5 with TRBJ2-7; a weak D match, TRBD2 (5 bases). V was shortened by 0 bases and J by 3 bases, with 12 bases between the two germline ends. The germline CDR1 and CDR2 sequences are MNHEY and SVGAGI. The CDR3 is 15 residues long. The CDR3 region has the DNA TGTGCCAGCAGTTACTCGATCGGGATGAGCTACGAGCAGTACTTC. Translating gives CASSYSIGMSYEQYF.

The chain is built from TRBV6-4 and TRBJ2-1; possible D gene TRBD1, 6 bases. The germline gives CDR1 MRHNA, CDR2 SNTAGT. This CDR3 has 15 residues. Trimming left V 0 bases short and J 6 bases short, with 12 bases between. The CDR3 bases are TGTGCCAGCAGTGACTCGGGGGCGGCTGGCAATGAGCAGTTCTTC. Protein sequence: CASSDSGAAGNEQFF.

The chain recombines TRBV11-3 with TRBJ2-2; 7 bases are a match to TRBD1. V trimming: 5 bases; J trimming: 1 base; junction bases outside the gene matches: 4. The CDR3 has 15 residues. Germline CDR1 SGHNT, CDR2 YENEEA. In DNA form, the CDR3 reads TGTGCCAGCAGCACCCGGGACAGGAACACCGGGGAGCTGTTTTTT. Protein sequence: CASSTRDRNTGELFF. Variable domain in full (rest from reference TRBV11-3 and TRBJ2-2): EAGVVQSPRYKIIEKKQPVAFWCNPISGHNTLYWYLQNLGQGPELLIRYENEEAVDDSQLPKDRFSAERLKGVDSTLKIQPAELGDSAVYLCASSTRDRNTGELFFGEGSRLTVL.

The CDR3 sequence: CASSFGTEGNTIYF. CDR3 DNA sequence: TGCGCCAGCAGCTTTGGGACAGAGGGAAACACCATATATTTT. The chain is built from TRBV5-1 and TRBJ1-3, with 7 positions matching TRBD1. The CDR3 extends over 14 amino acids. Losses at the gene ends were 2 bases for V and 4 bases for J; bases not matched to a gene: 3. Germline CDR1 is SGHRS and CDR2 is YFSETQ.

This clone has a handful of counts. This rearrangement joins TRBV5-4 to TRBJ1-2; no definite D call. CDR1 and CDR2 from the germline V gene are SGHNT and YYREEE (reference sequence). V gave up 0 bases and J gave up 4 bases, with 13 bases separating them. CDR3 length equals 15 residues. This CDR3 reads CASSLDYSGPYGYTF. The CDR3 coding sequence is TGTGCCAGCAGCTTGGATTACAGCGGCCCCTATGGCTACACCTTC. The variable domain in full, completed from reference TRBV5-4 and TRBJ1-2, reads ETGVTQSPTHLIKTRGQQVTLRCSSQSGHNTVSWYQQALGQGPQFIFQYYREEENGRGNFPPRFSGLQFPNYSSELNVNALELDDSALYLCASSLDYSGPYGYTFGSGTRLTVV.

This clone was found a few times. The rearrangement links TRBV7-2 to TRBJ2-7, with TRBD2 identical over 8 bases. Looked up from germline, CDR1 is SGHTA and CDR2 is FQGNSA. CDR3 length: 16 amino acids. V gave up 3 bases and J gave up 5 bases; unmatched junction bases: 12. CDR3 DNA: TGTGCCAGCAGCTTGTGGCCCCGGGAGGGAAGCGACGAGCAGTACTTC. Its protein is CASSLWPREGSDEQYF.

V is TRBV2 and J is TRBJ1-3; the D is unclear. The CDR3 covers 16 residues. Trimming took off 1 base at V and 0 bases at J, with 10 bases between the two ends. Germline lookup yields CDR1 SNHLY and CDR2 FYNNEI. CDR3 in amino acids: CASSEGTASSGNTIYF. CDR3 in DNA: TGTGCCAGCAGTGAAGGGACCGCGAGCTCTGGAAACACCATATATTTT.

V gene TRBV27 combines with J gene TRBJ2-7; no clear D. The CDR3 contains 14 residues. Germline V CDR1 and CDR2: MNHEY, SMNVEV (reference sequence). The V gene lost 0 bases and the J gene lost 0 bases, with 6 bases spanning the gap. CDR3: CASSLSTNSYEQYF. CDR3 bases: TGTGCCAGCAGTTTATCGACCAACTCCTACGAGCAGTACTTC.

The rearrangement uses TRBV10-3 and TRBJ2-1; maybe TRBD2 (8 bases). The V end was cut by 3 bases, the J end by 8 bases, with 26 bases between. Germline CDR1 is ENHRY and CDR2 is SYGVKD. This CDR3 region has 18 residues. The CDR3 bases are TGTGCCATCAGTGACTCCGGGGGGGGACAGACATCTTTGGATGAGCAGTTCTTC. This codes for CAISDSGGGQTSLDEQFF.

The chain employs TRBV5-1 and TRBJ2-1; TRBD1 matches 7 bases. Unmatched junction bases numbered 3, after V lost 5 bases and J lost 4 bases. The CDR3 consists of 13 residues. CDR1 is SGHRS, CDR2 YFSETQ, per germline. The CDR3 region has the DNA TGCGCCAGCAGTAAGGGACAGTACAATGAGCAGTTCTTC. This gives the protein CASSKGQYNEQFF.

The V gene is TRBV27, the J gene TRBJ2-7, with 11 bases that match TRBD1. The CDR3 covers 14 residues. Trimming at V came to 6 bases and at J to 3 bases, leaving 4 bases not matched to a gene. Germline values: CDR1 MNHEY, CDR2 SMNVEV (reference sequence). The DNA for the CDR3 is TGTGCCAGCAGCAAGGGGACAGGGGGCTACGAGCAGTACTTC. Translating it yields CASSKGTGGYEQYF.

In its sample, this clone is medium-sized. The chain couples TRBV11-1 to TRBJ1-1, with TRBD1 matching 7 bases. CDR1 and CDR2 (germline): SGHAT, FQDESV (reference sequence). Losses at the gene ends were 5 bases for V and 6 bases for J; bases not matched to a gene: 9. The CDR3 is 14 amino acids. The CDR3 spells CASSLRQGNSEAFF. DNA for the CDR3: TGTGCCAGCAGCCTTAGACAGGGTAATTCTGAAGCTTTCTTT.

V is TRBV6-5 and J is TRBJ2-2, with D possibly TRBD2 on 5 matching bases. Trimming left V 5 bases short and J 2 bases short, with 12 bases between. CDR1 is MNHEY and CDR2 is SVGAGI in the germline V gene. The CDR3 is 15 amino acids. The CDR3 nucleotides read TGTGCCAGCAGTGCCCCGGGGAAAAACACCGGGGAGCTGTTTTTT. Its protein is CASSAPGKNTGELFF.

The rearrangement links TRBV18 to TRBJ2-5; the D is unclear. Germline V gene data show CDR1 as KGHSH and CDR2 as LQKENI. Trimming shortened V by 2 bases and J by 2 bases, and 18 bases separated the two germline ends. The CDR3 covers 17 residues. The CDR3 DNA sequence: TGTGCCAGCTCACCAAGCTCCGGCCCACCGCAACAAGAGACCCAGTACTTC. This codes for CASSPSSGPPQQETQYF.

The gene calls are TRBV6-4 and TRBJ1-5, with 7 bases fitting TRBD1. The trim removed 9 bases at V and 4 bases at J, leaving 12 bases unmatched. CDR3 length: 15 residues. The germline CDR1 and CDR2 sequences are MRHNA and SNTAGT. The CDR3, as DNA: TGTGCCAGTGAGTCCCGGGACAGAGAAAATCAGCCCCAGCATTTT. It specifies CASESRDRENQPQHF.

J is TRBJ2-6 and V is TRBV28; 7 bases are shared with TRBD1. This CDR3 spans 17 amino acids. Germline V lookup: CDR1 MDHEN, CDR2 SYDVKM. Losses at the gene ends were 3 bases for V and 0 bases for J; bases not matched to a gene: 5. The CDR3, as DNA: TGTGCCAGCAGTTTGACAGGGTCCAACTCTGGGGCCAACGTCCTGACTTTC. Translated: CASSLTGSNSGANVLTF.

CDR3 bases: TGTGCCAGCAGCTCCTATAGCTACGAGCAGTACTTC. As protein: CASSSYSYEQYF. The V and J genes are TRBV7-9 and TRBJ2-7, with D unresolved. Germline loops: CDR1 SEHNR, CDR2 FQNEAQ (reference sequence). The CDR3 totals 12 residues. Between the trimmed V and J ends, which lost 4 bases and 3 bases, there was a span of 7 bases. Complete variable domain (other parts from reference TRBV7-9 and TRBJ2-7): DTGVSQNPRHKITKRGQNVTFRCDPISEHNRLYWYRQTLGQGPEFLTYFQNEAQLEKSRLLSDRFSAERPKGSFSTLEIQRTEQGDSAMYLCASSSYSYEQYFGPGTRLTVT.

V gene TRBV9 combines with J gene TRBJ1-2; TRBD1 might be the D (5 bases). Germline assignment: CDR1 SGDLS and CDR2 YYNGEE. The CDR3 extends over 15 amino acids. Between the trimmed V and J ends, which lost 4 bases and 4 bases, there was a span of 17 bases. The CDR3 nucleotides are TGTGCCAGCAGCCAAGGGGATGAGGGGACCTATGGCTACACCTTC. The encoded protein is CASSQGDEGTYGYTF.

V and J are TRBV19 and TRBJ2-7; TRBD1 is a possible D gene (5 bases). The CDR3 is 14 residues long. V was cut by 4 bases and J by 1 base, with 11 bases left in between. Germline CDR1 and CDR2: LNHDA and SQIVND (reference sequence). For the CDR3, the DNA is TGTGCCAGTAGTACCTTCAGGGAATCCTACGAGCAGTACTTC. Protein product: CASSTFRESYEQYF.

This clone appeared once. The rearrangement links TRBV7-9 to TRBJ1-1; D remains unclear. Deletions cut 7 bases from V and 7 bases from J, with 13 bases between. The CDR3 totals 12 residues. Looked up from germline, CDR1 is SEHNR and CDR2 is FQNEAQ (reference sequence). The CDR3 DNA reads as TGTGCCAGCATACTTGAACATGGTGAAGCTTTCTTT. As protein: CASILEHGEAFF.

The chain carries TRBV12-5 and TRBJ1-1; perhaps TRBD1 as D (5 bases). Germline assignment: CDR1 LGHNT and CDR2 FRNRAP. V was pared by 1 base and J by 5 bases, with 8 bases between. The CDR3 is 13 residues long. The CDR3 sequence is CASGLDGGTEAFF. CDR3 nucleotides: TGTGCTAGTGGTTTGGATGGGGGAACTGAAGCTTTCTTT.

The CDR3 sequence: CASSQERDRVYEQYF. The CDR3 region has the DNA TGTGCCAGCAGCCAAGAACGGGACAGGGTCTACGAGCAGTACTTC. The chain carries TRBV4-2 and TRBJ2-7, with 9 bases fitting TRBD1. CDR1 is LGHNA, CDR2 YNFKEQ, per germline. V lost 0 bases and J lost 3; bases outside the gene matches: 3. This CDR3 has 15 residues.

This chain uses TRBV18 with TRBJ1-3; possible D gene TRBD1, 5 bases. The V gene lost 3 bases and the J gene lost 4 bases, with 13 bases spanning the gap. The CDR3 is 15 residues long. Germline values: CDR1 KGHSH, CDR2 LQKENI. CDR3 coding DNA: TGTGCCAGCTCACCGGGACTGGAGAGGGGAAACACCATATATTTT. Protein: CASSPGLERGNTIYF.